Presented here are 9 T cell receptor beta chains from one specimen sequenced in a study of control samples from healthy donors and cancer patients. TCRdb's table, derived via immunoSEQ multiplex PCR, lists solely in-frame clones and lacks some. The sample has more than 140,000 clones, approximately 94% seen once. Source material: blood. Every receptor here comes from a man in his forties or fifties in good health.

The rearrangement links TRBV3-1 (or the pseudogene TRBV3-2) to TRBJ1-1; D perhaps matches TRBD1 (5 bases). Trimming shortened V by 2 bases and J by 4 bases, and 23 bases separated the two germline ends. Germline V gives CDR1 LGHDT, CDR2 YNNKEL (reference sequence). The CDR3 covers 18 residues. DNA for the CDR3: TGTGCCAGCAGCCAATTTAATCTGAATCCGGCCGGGGGCACTGAAGCTTTCTTT. As protein: CASSQFNLNPAGGTEAFF.

The chain combines TRBV10-3 with TRBJ1-2; the D gene is possibly TRBD1 (5 bases). The CDR3 is 13 amino acids. The germline CDR1 and CDR2 sequences are ENHRY and SYGVKD. Trimming pared 5 bases from V and 4 bases from J, leaving 11 bases between. The CDR3 DNA sequence: TGTGCCATCAGTCCCGGGACCCCCTATGGCTACACCTTC. Translating gives CAISPGTPYGYTF.

This chain uses TRBV2 with TRBJ2-3, with D perhaps matching TRBD2 (7 bases). V was shortened by 3 bases and J by 2 bases, with 18 bases between the two germline ends. Per the germline V gene, CDR1 is SNHLY and CDR2 is FYNNEI. This CDR3 contains 17 residues. CDR3 sequence (DNA): TGTGCCAGCAGTGATGGGGGGGGCCTAGCCTTCACAGATACGCAGTATTTT. Translating gives CASSDGGGLAFTDTQYF.

The rearrangement joins TRBV2 to TRBJ1-1; the D is unclear. This CDR3 contains 14 residues. The V end lost 0 bases, the J end lost 7 bases, and 12 bases lay between the germline ends. CDR1 is SNHLY and CDR2 is FYNNEI in the germline V gene. CDR3: CASSEAQRIHEAFF. CDR3 DNA: TGTGCCAGCAGTGAAGCACAACGGATCCATGAAGCTTTCTTT.

The J gene is TRBJ2-5, the V gene TRBV3-1 (or the pseudogene TRBV3-2); no reliable D call. The CDR3 sequence is 11 residues long. Germline V lookup: CDR1 LGHDT, CDR2 YNNKEL (reference sequence). V lost 2 bases, J lost 5 bases, and 3 bases lay in between. This CDR3 is CASSQSETQYF. The CDR3 nucleotides are TGTGCCAGCAGCCAATCGGAGACCCAGTACTTC.

The chain links TRBV2 to TRBJ1-4; D not resolved. V lost 1 base and J lost 0, with 6 bases in between. The CDR3 is 15 residues long. Germline values: CDR1 SNHLY, CDR2 FYNNEI. CDR3 region: CASSEDSATNEKLFF. The CDR3 region has the DNA TGTGCCAGCAGTGAAGACAGCGCAACTAATGAAAAACTGTTTTTT. The variable domain in full, completed from reference TRBV2 and TRBJ1-4, reads EPEVTQTPSHQVTQMGQEVILRCVPISNHLYFYWYRQILGQKVEFLVSFYNNEISEKSEIFDDQFSVERPDGSNFTLKIRSTKLEDSAMYFCASSEDSATNEKLFFGSGTQLSVL.

V and J are TRBV19 and TRBJ1-4; D call uncertain. The V gene lost 3 bases and the J gene lost 8 bases, with 10 bases spanning the gap. The CDR3 consists of 13 residues. Per germline, CDR1 LNHDA and CDR2 SQIVND (reference sequence). This CDR3 is CASSIQRREKLFF. The CDR3 nucleotides are TGTGCCAGTAGTATCCAAAGAAGGGAAAAACTGTTTTTT.

The CDR3: CASSYADSSYNSPLHF. CDR3 nucleotides: TGTGCCAGCAGTTACGCGGATAGCTCCTATAATTCACCCCTCCACTTT. The chain is built from TRBV6-5 and TRBJ1-6; D gene uncertain. The CDR3 length is 16 residues. V was shortened by 2 bases and J by 0 bases, with 8 bases between the two germline ends. Germline-derived CDR1 and CDR2 are MNHEY and SVGAGI.

V usage is TRBV27 and J usage is TRBJ1-1; no definite D call. This CDR3 has 14 amino acids. Germline assignment: CDR1 MNHEY and CDR2 SMNVEV (reference sequence). Trimming stripped 4 bases from V and 10 bases from J, with 19 bases between. The CDR3, as DNA: TGTGCCAGCAGTTGGACCGGGGAGGTCCAGTCAGCTTTCTTT. Translated, it gives CASSWTGEVQSAFF.